Here is one T cell receptor beta chain with its context. V gave up 4 bases and J gave up 2 bases; unmatched junction bases: 16. The germline V gene has CDR1 SGDLS and CDR2 YYNGEE. The CDR3 has 18 amino acids. This record comes from a study of blood T cell repertoires in COVID-19. Study-wide background: Spain, Italy and the United States supplied samples that represented acute and convalescent COVID-19.

Per the authors' pipeline: For nucleated cells, counts were estimated from reference gene primer amplification. Only in-frame clones appear in the TCRdb table, and some are missing; sequencing was by immunoSEQ multiplex PCR. That table supplies the V and J calls and clone size; D and trimming were determined from the DNA. The repertoire has 110,000 to 150,000 clones, 80% to 90% of them found once; the top ten carry 10% to 13%. Sequences were obtained from peripheral blood. The TCR originated in a man between 60 and 75 years old with active or convalescent COVID-19. This sequence joins TRBV9 and TRBJ2-3; 7 nucleotides agree with TRBD2. CDR3: CASSPSSTGGLITDTQYF. The CDR3, as DNA: TGTGCCAGCAGCCCTAGTAGTACGGGGGGACTGATCACAGATACGCAGTATTTT.